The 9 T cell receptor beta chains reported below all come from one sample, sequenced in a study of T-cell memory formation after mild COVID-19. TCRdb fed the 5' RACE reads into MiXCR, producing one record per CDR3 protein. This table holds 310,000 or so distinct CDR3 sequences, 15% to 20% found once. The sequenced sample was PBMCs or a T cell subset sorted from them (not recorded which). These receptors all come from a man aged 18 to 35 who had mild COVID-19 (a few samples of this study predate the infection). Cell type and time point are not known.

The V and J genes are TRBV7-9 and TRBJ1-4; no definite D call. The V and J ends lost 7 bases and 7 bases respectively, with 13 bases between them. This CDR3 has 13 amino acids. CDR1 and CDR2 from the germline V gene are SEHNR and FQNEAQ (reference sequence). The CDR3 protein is CASTLQSGEKLFF. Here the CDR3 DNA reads TGTGCCAGCACCCTACAATCTGGTGAAAAACTGTTTTTT.

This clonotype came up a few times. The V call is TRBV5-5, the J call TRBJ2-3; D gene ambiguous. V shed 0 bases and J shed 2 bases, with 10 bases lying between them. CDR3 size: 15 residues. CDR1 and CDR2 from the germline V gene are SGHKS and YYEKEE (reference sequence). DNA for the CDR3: TGTGCCAGCAGCTTGGTTCAGTCTGACACAGATACGCAGTATTTT. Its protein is CASSLVQSDTDTQYF.

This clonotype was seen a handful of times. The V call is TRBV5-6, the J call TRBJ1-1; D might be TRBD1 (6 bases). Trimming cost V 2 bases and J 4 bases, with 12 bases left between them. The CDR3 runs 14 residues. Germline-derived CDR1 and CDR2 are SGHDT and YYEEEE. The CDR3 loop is CASSLQGITTEAFF. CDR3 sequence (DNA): TGTGCCAGCAGCTTACAGGGTATTACCACTGAAGCTTTCTTT.

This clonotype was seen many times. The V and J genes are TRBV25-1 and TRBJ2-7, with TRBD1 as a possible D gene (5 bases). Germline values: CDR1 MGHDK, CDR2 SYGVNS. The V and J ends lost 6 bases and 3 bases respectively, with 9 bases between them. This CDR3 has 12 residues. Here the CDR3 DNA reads TGTGCCAGCAGCGACAGCCTCTACGAGCAGTACTTC. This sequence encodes CASSDSLYEQYF.

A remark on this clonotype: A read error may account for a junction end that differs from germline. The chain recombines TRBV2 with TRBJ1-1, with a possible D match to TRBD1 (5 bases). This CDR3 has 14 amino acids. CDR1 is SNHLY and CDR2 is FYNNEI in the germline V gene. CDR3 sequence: CASREGVRNTEAFF. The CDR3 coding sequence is TGTGCCAGCAGAGAAGGGGTCAGGAACACTGAAGCTTTCTTT.

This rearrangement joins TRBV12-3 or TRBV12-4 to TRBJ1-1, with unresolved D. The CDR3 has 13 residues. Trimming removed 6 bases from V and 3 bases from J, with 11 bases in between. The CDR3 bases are TGTGCCAGCAGCCCGGCGCGCGACACTGAAGCTTTCTTT. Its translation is CASSPARDTEAFF.

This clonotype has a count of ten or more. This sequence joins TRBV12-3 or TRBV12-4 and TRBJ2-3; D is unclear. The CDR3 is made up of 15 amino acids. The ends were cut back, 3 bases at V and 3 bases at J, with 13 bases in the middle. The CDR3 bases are TGTGCCAGCAGTTTCAGTATAGCTATGACAGATACGCAGTATTTT. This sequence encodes CASSFSIAMTDTQYF.

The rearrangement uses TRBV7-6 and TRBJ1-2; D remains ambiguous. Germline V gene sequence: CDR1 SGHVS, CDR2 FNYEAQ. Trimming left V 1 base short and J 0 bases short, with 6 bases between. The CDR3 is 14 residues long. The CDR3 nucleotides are TGTGCCAGCAGCTTAGGGAAAGCTAACTATGGCTACACCTTC. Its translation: CASSLGKANYGYTF.

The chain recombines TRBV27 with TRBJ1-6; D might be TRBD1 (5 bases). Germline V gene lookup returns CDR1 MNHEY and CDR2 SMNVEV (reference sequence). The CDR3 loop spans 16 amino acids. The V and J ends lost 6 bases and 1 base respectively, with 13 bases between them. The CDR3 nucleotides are TGTGCCAGCAGGGGATCGGGGGGGTCCTATAATTCACCCCTCCACTTT. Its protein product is CASRGSGGSYNSPLHF.